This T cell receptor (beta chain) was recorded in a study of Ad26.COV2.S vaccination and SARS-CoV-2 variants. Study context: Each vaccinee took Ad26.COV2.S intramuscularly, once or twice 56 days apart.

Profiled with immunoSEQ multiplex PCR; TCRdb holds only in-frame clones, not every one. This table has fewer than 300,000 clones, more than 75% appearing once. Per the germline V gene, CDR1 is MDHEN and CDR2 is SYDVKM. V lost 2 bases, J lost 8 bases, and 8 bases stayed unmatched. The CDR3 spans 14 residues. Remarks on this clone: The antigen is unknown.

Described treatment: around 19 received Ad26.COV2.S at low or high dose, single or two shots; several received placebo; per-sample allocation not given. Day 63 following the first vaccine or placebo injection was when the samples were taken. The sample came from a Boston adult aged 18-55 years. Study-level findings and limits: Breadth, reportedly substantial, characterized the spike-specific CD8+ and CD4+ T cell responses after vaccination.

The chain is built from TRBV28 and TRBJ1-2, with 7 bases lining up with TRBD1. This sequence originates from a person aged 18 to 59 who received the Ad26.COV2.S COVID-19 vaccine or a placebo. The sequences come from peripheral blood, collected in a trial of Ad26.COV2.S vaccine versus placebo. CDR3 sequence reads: CASSLGGTVVGYTF. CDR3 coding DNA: TGTGCCAGCAGTTTAGGGGGGACAGTAGTGGGCTACACCTTC.